The TCR beta chain described here comes from a study of persistence of HIV-infected CD4 T cells. Study at large: Antigen stimulation activated a lower proportion of cells, more of them memory, than anti-CD3/anti-CD28 stimulation.

Anti-CD3/anti-CD28 beads served as a nonspecific positive control stimulus. Sorting of responding CD4+ T cells relied on upregulated CD40 ligand together with CD69. Donors had CD4+ T cell counts above 400 cells/uL and were CMV-seropositive. V was trimmed by 6 bases and J by 5 bases, leaving 17 bases between them. The CDR3 loop spans 14 amino acids. CDR1 ENHRY and CDR2 SYGVKD come from the germline V gene. The immunoSEQ assay was version 4, run in survey mode. Clones were read by immunoSEQ multiplex PCR, and TCRdb kept only the in-frame ones, dropping some. Among about 43,000 clones listed, around 90% were seen once. This clone has only a few counts. The antigen is unknown.

V usage is TRBV10-3 and J usage is TRBJ2-7; perhaps D is TRBD1 or TRBD2 (6 bases each). Source: CD4+ T cells sorted from PBMCs after approximately 19-hour stimulation, taken from a patient who received antiretroviral therapy. This receptor was taken from an adult man with HIV who was CMV-seropositive. The CDR3 coding sequence is TGTGCCATCAGGGGGGCGGGGTCTCCCAACGAGCAGTACTTC. Its translation: CAIRGAGSPNEQYF.